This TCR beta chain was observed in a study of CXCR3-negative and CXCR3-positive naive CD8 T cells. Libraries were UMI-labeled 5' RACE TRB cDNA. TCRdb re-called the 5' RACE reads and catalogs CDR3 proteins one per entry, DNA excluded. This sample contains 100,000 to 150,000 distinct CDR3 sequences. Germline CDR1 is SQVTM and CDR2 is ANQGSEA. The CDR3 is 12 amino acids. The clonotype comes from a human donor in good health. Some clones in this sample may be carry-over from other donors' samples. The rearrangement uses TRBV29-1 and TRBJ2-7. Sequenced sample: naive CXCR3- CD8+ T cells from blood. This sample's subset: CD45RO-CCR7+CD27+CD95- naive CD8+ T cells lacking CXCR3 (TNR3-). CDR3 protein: CSVEDHLYEQYF.